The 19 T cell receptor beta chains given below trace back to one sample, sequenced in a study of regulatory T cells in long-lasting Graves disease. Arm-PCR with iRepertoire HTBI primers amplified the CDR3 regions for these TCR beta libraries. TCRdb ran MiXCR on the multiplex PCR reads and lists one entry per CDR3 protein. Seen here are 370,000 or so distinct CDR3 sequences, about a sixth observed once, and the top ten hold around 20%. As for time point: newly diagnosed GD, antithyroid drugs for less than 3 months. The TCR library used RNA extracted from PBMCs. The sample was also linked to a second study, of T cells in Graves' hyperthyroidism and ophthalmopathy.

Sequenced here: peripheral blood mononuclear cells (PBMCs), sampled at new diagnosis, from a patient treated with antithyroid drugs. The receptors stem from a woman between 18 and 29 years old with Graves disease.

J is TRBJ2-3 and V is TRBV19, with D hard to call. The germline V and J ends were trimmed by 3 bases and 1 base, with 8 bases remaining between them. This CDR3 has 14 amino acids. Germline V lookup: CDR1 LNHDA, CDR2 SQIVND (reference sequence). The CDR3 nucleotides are TGTGCCAGTAGTATCCGGGCAGGCACAGATACGCAGTATTTT. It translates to CASSIRAGTDTQYF.

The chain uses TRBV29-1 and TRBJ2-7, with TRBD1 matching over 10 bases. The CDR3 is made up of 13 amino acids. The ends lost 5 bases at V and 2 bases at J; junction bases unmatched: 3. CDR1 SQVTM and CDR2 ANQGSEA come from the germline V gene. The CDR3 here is CSVRDRGAYEQYF. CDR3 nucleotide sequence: TGCAGCGTTAGGGACAGGGGCGCCTACGAGCAGTACTTC.

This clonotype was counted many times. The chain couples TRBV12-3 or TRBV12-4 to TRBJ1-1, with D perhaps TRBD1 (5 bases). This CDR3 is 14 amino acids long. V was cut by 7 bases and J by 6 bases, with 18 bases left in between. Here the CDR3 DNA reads TGTGCCAGCACCGGCGTGGGACGGAGACCTGAAGCTTTCTTT. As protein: CASTGVGRRPEAFF.

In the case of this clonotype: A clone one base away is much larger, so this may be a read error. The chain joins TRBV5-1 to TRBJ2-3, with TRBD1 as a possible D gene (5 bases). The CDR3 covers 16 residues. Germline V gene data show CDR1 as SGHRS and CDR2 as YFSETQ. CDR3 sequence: CASSLSARSDTGTQYF. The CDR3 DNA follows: TGCGCCAGCAGCTTGAGTGCCAGGAGCGACACAGGTACGCAGTATTTT.

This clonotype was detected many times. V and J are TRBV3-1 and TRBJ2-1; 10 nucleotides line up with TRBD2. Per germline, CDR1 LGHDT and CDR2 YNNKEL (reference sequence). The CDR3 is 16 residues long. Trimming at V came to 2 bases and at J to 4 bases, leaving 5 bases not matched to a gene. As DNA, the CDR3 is TGTGCCAGCAGCCAACCCTGGACTAGCGGATACAATGAGCAGTTCTTC. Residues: CASSQPWTSGYNEQFF.

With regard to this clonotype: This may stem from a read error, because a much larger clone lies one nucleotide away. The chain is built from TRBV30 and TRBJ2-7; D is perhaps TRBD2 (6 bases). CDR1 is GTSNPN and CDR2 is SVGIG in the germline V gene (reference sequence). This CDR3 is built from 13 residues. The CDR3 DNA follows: TGTGCCTGGAGGGAAGGCGGGACGGGCGGGTGGCACTTC. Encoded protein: CAWREGGTGGWHF.

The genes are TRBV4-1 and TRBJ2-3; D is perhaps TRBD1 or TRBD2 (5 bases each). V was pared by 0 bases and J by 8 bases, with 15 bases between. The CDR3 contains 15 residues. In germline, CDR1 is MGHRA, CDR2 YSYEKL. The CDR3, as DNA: TGCGCCAGCAGCCAAGAGGAGACCCAGAGGGGTACGCAGTATTTT. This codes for CASSQEETQRGTQYF.

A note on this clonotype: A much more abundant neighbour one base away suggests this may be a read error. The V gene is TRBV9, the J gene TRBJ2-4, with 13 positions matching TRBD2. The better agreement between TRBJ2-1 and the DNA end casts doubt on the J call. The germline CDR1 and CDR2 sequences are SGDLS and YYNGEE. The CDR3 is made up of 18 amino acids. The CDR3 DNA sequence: TGTGCCAGCAGCGTAGCCGCGACTCCGGGACTAGCGGGAAGGGGGCAGTTCTTC. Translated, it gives CASSVAATPGLAGRGQFF.

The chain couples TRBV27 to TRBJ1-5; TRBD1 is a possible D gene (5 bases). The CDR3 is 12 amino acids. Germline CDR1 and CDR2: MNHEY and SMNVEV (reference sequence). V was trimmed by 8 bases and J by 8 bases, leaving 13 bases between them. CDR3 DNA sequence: TGTGCCAGCGGCACAGGAAGTAAGCCCCAGCATTTT. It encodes CASGTGSKPQHF.

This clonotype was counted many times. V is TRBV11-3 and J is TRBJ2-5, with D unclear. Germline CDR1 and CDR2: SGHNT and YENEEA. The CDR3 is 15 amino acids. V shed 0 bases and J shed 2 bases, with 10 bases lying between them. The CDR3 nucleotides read TGTGCCAGCAGCTTAGAAGGAGCAAGGCAAGAGACCCAGTACTTC. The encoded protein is CASSLEGARQETQYF.

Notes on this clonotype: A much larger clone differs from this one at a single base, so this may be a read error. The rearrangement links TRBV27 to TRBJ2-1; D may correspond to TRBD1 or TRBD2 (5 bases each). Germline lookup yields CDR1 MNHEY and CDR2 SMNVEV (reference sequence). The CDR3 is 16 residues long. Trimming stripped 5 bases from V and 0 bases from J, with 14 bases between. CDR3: CASSRGTSSSYNEQFF. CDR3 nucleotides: TGTGCCAGCAGTCGGGGCACCTCGAGCTCCTACAATGAGCAGTTCTTC.

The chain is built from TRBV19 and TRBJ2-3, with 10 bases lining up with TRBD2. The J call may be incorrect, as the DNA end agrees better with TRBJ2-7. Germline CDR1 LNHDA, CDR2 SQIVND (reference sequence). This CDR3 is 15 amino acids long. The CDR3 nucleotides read TGTGCCAGTAGTGTGCTAGCGGGAGCCGGCTACGAGCAGTACTTC. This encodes CASSVLAGAGYEQYF.

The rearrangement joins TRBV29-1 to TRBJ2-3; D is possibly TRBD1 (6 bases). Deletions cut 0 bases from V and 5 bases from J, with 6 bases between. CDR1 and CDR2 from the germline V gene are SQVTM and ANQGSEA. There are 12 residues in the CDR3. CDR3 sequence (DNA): TGCAGCGTTGAAGAACAGGGAGATACGCAGTATTTT. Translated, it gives CSVEEQGDTQYF.

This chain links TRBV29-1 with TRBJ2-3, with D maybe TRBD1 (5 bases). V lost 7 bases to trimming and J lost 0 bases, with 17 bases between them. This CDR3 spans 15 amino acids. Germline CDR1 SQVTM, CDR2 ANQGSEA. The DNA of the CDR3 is TGCAGCGCCTATGGCAGGGCGAGGAGCACAGATACGCAGTATTTT. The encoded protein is CSAYGRARSTDTQYF.

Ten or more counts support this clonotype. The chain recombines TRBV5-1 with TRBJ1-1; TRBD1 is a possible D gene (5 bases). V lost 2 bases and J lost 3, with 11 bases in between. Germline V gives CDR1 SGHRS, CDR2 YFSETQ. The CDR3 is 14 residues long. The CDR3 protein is CASSFQGGDTEAFF. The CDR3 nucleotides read TGCGCCAGCAGCTTTCAGGGCGGGGACACTGAAGCTTTCTTT.

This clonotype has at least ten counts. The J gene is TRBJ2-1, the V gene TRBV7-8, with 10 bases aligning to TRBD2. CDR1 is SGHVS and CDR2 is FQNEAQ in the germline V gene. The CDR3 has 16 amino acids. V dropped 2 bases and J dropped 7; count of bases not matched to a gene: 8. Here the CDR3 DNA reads TGTGCCAGCAGCTTATACTTAGCGGGAGGTGGAAATGAGCAGTTCTTC. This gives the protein CASSLYLAGGGNEQFF.

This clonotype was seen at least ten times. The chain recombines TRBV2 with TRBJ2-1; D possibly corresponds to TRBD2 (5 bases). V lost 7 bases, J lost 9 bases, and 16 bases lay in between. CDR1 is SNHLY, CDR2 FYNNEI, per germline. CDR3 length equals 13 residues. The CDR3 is CASNLDSSSEQFF. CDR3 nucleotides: TGTGCCAGCAATTTGGACTCGTCGAGTGAGCAGTTCTTC.

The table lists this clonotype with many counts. CDR3 sequence reads: CASSQQGASSPLHF. CDR3 nucleotide sequence: TGTGCCAGCAGTCAACAGGGGGCGAGTTCACCCCTCCACTTT. This rearrangement joins TRBV7-3 to TRBJ1-6, with 9 bases that match TRBD1. CDR3 length: 14 residues. V trimming: 6 bases; J trimming: 9 bases; junction bases outside the gene matches: 6. Per germline, CDR1 SGHTA and CDR2 FQGTGA.

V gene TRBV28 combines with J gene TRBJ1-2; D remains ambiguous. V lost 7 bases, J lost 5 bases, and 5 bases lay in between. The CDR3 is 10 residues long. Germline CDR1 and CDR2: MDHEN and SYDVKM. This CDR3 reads CASNSYGYTF. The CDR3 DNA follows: TGTGCCAGCAATAGTTATGGCTACACCTTC.